A single sample is the source of the 13 T cell receptor beta chains below, sequenced in a study of shared clonotypes between healthy human individuals. Data came from immunoSEQ multiplex PCR; TCRdb stores just in-frame clones and leaves some out. The profile covers more than 2 million clones, with about 95% appearing a single time and approximately 0.13% taken by the ten largest. Sequencing was carried out using naive CD4+ T cells sorted from blood. Indicated subset: CD45RA+ positively selected. The receptors stem from a man between 18 and 35 years old in good health.

This clone is a singleton in its sample. The chain uses TRBV15 and TRBJ2-2; D not resolved. V shed 1 base and J shed 7 bases, with 4 bases lying between them. From germline, CDR1 is LNHNV and CDR2 YYDKDF (reference sequence). CDR3 length: 12 residues. The CDR3: CATSRGIGELFF. DNA of the CDR3: TGTGCCACCAGCAGAGGGATCGGGGAGCTGTTTTTT.

The rearrangement joins TRBV6-4 to TRBJ2-1, with D possibly matching TRBD1 (6 bases). Germline V gives CDR1 MRHNA, CDR2 SNTAGT. The CDR3 totals 13 residues. V was trimmed by 6 bases and J by 7 bases, leaving 13 bases between them. The CDR3 loop is CASSVDRQNEQFF. CDR3 sequence (DNA): TGTGCCAGCAGCGTAGACAGGCAGAATGAGCAGTTCTTC.

The DNA of the CDR3 is TGTGCCAGCAGCCAACCCGGGAGCACAGATACGCAGTATTTT. It is translated as CASSQPGSTDTQYF. The chain is built from TRBV7-6 and TRBJ2-3; D is unclear. V was pared by 5 bases and J by 0 bases, with 9 bases between. Germline loops: CDR1 SGHVS, CDR2 FNYEAQ. The CDR3 covers 14 residues. Together with reference TRBV7-6 and TRBJ2-3, the CDR3 gives the full variable domain: GAGVSQSPRYKVTKRGQDVALRCDPISGHVSLYWYRQALGQGPEFLTYFNYEAQQDKSGLPNDRFSAERPEGSISTLTIQRTEQRDSAMYRCASSQPGSTDTQYFGPGTRLTVL.

Notes on this clone: This sample also contains other DNA sequences that code for the same CDR3. The J gene is TRBJ2-7, the V gene TRBV5-1, with TRBD2 identical over 13 bases. J gave up 3 bases and V 4 bases, and 1 base lay outside the gene matches. This CDR3 has 14 amino acids. Germline lookup yields CDR1 SGHRS and CDR2 YFSETQ. Written as DNA, the CDR3 is TGCGCCAGCAGCCGGACTAGCGGGAGCTACGAGCAGTACTTC. Protein product: CASSRTSGSYEQYF.

The chain joins TRBV28 to TRBJ2-5, with 8 bases aligning to TRBD2. Trimming at V came to 10 bases and at J to 2 bases, leaving 12 bases not matched to a gene. Germline V gives CDR1 MDHEN, CDR2 SYDVKM. This CDR3 comprises 15 residues. For the CDR3, the DNA is TGTGCCACTCACCCGGGGGGGCGTGGTCAAGAGACCCAGTACTTC. Encoded protein: CATHPGGRGQETQYF.

In the case of this clone: The germline gene is not matched at one end of the junction; a read error may be the cause. The sample holds other DNA sequences that translate to the same CDR3. The gene calls are TRBV7-7 and TRBJ2-1; D is ambiguous. This CDR3 has 14 residues. Germline CDR1 and CDR2: SSHAT and FNYEAQ (reference sequence). The CDR3 coding sequence is TGTGCTAGCAGCCTCGGAAGCTCCTACAATGAGCAGTTCTTC. It encodes CASSLGSSYNEQFF.

Regarding this clone: This CDR3 is also generated by other DNA sequences in the sample. This rearrangement joins TRBV11-2 to TRBJ1-1; D not resolved. Germline CDR1 reads SGHAT; CDR2 reads FQNNGV. This CDR3 is built from 13 residues. With 1 base removed from V and 4 bases from J, the gap between germline ends came to 7 bases. The CDR3 coding sequence is TGTGCCAGCAGCTTAGTGCTTGGCACTGAAGCTTTCTTT. It translates to CASSLVLGTEAFF.

The V gene is TRBV6-1, the J gene TRBJ2-7; 11 nucleotides line up with TRBD1. J was trimmed by 4 bases and V by 3 bases; bases with no gene match: 5. This CDR3 is 15 amino acids long. Germline V gene sequence: CDR1 MNHNS, CDR2 SASEGT. CDR3 sequence: CASSEPGTGGYEQYF. The CDR3 region has the DNA TGTGCCAGCAGTGAGCCCGGGACAGGGGGATACGAGCAGTACTTC.

The rearrangement links TRBV6-6 to TRBJ2-1, with TRBD2 matching 12 bases. With 8 bases clipped from V and 7 bases from J, the junction kept 9 bases outside the gene matches. The germline V gene has CDR1 MNHNY and CDR2 SVGAGI (reference sequence). CDR3 length: 15 residues. The CDR3 region is CASGPLAGGPNEQFF. The CDR3 coding sequence is TGTGCCAGCGGCCCGCTAGCGGGAGGGCCAAATGAGCAGTTCTTC.

This chain uses TRBV19 with TRBJ2-3; perhaps D is TRBD1 or TRBD2 (6 bases each). From germline, CDR1 is LNHDA and CDR2 SQIVND (reference sequence). The length of the CDR3 is 14 residues. Trimming cost V 4 bases and J 2 bases, with 10 bases left between them. CDR3 DNA: TGTGCCAGTAGTAGGGGGGACATCACAGATACGCAGTATTTT. Translation: CASSRGDITDTQYF.

The chain links TRBV7-9 to TRBJ2-3; possible D gene TRBD2, 6 bases. V lost 2 bases and J 1 base, leaving 7 bases between the germline ends. Germline V lookup: CDR1 SEHNR, CDR2 FQNEAQ (reference sequence). CDR3 length: 14 amino acids. The CDR3 bases are TGTGCCAGCAGCTTATCGGGAGGCACAGATACGCAGTATTTT. Protein sequence: CASSLSGGTDTQYF.

The V gene is TRBV18, the J gene TRBJ2-7; 7 bases are a match to TRBD1. V shed 3 bases and J 2 bases; nucleotides not matched to a gene: 13. CDR3 length equals 17 residues. Germline V gives CDR1 KGHSH, CDR2 LQKENI. This CDR3 is CASSPPNFGTDAYEQYF. DNA of the CDR3: TGTGCCAGCTCACCCCCCAATTTTGGGACAGATGCCTACGAGCAGTACTTC. The full variable domain, completed using reference TRBV18 and TRBJ2-7, is NAGVMQNPRHLVRRRGQEARLRCSPMKGHSHVYWYRQLPEEGLKFMVYLQKENIIDESGMPKERFSAEFPKEGPSILRIQQVVRGDSAAYFCASSPPNFGTDAYEQYFGPGTRLTVT.

With regard to this clone: At one of its ends the junction is not consistent with the germline gene, which may arise from a read error. The genes are TRBV5-6 and TRBJ2-1, with TRBD2 matching over 14 bases. The CDR3 loop spans 17 amino acids. Germline-derived CDR1 and CDR2 are SGHDT and YYEEEE. Here the CDR3 reads CASSLGLAGEPYNEQFF. The CDR3, as DNA: TGTGCCAGCAGTTTGGGACTAGCGGGAGAACCCTACAATGAGCAGTTCTTC.